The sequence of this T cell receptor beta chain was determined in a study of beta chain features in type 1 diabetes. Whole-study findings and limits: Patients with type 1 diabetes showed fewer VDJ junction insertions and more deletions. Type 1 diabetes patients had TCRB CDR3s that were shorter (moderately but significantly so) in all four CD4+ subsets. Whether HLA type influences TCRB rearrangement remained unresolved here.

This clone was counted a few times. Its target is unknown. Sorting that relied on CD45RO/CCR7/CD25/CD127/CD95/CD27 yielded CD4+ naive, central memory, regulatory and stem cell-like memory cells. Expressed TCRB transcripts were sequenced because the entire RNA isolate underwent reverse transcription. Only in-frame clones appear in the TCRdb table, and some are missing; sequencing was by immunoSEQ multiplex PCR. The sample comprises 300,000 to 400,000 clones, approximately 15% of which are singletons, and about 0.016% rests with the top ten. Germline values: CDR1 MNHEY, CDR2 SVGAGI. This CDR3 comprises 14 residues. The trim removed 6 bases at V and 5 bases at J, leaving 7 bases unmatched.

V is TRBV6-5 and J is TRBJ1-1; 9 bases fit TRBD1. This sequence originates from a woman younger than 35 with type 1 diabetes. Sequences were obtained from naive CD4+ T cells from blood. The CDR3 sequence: CASRPTGGNTEAFF. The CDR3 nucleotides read TGTGCCAGCAGACCGACAGGGGGAAATACTGAAGCTTTCTTT.